The rows below give T cell receptor beta chains drawn from one sample of a study of blood T cell repertoires in COVID-19. Only in-frame clones appear in the TCRdb table, and some are missing; sequencing was by immunoSEQ multiplex PCR. Counted here are 90,000 to 150,000 clones, 65% to 90% occurring once; the ten biggest clones make up about a tenth. The sequenced material came from peripheral blood. Receptors originate from a man aged 80 or over with acute or convalescent COVID-19. Both conserved end residues are part of each CDR3. Each record gives: V gene, J gene, CDR3 protein.

v_gene: TRBV6-6
j_gene: TRBJ1-4
CDR3aa: CASSYSIADLNEKLFF

v_gene: TRBV19
j_gene: TRBJ2-5
CDR3aa: CASGGVAGGPRTQYF

v_gene: TRBV7-2
j_gene: TRBJ2-7
CDR3aa: CASSLVFSGSTSYEQYF

v_gene: TRBV7-2
j_gene: TRBJ1-2
CDR3aa: CASSRTGDLSSRGYTF

v_gene: TRBV5-4
j_gene: TRBJ1-4
CDR3aa: CASSSDRVQEKLFF

v_gene: TRBV18
j_gene: TRBJ2-2
CDR3aa: CASSPGQGAETGELFF

v_gene: TRBV10-3
j_gene: TRBJ2-5
CDR3aa: CAISEGGLRGRQETQYF

v_gene: TRBV29-1
j_gene: TRBJ1-1
CDR3aa: CSVEESAFF

v_gene: TRBV27
j_gene: TRBJ1-2
CDR3aa: CASSRGLGGYTF

v_gene: TRBV19
j_gene: TRBJ2-1
CDR3aa: CASSTLLAEGHNEQFF

v_gene: TRBV30
j_gene: TRBJ1-1
CDR3aa: CARGRRQNTEAFF

v_gene: TRBV5-1
j_gene: TRBJ2-1
CDR3aa: CASSLRGAHYNEQFF

v_gene: TRBV5-1
j_gene: TRBJ1-6
CDR3aa: CASSLAGGINSPLHF

v_gene: TRBV4-3
j_gene: TRBJ2-7
CDR3aa: CASSPGTGSLYEQYF

v_gene: TRBV5-4
j_gene: TRBJ2-7
CDR3aa: CASSAGPNSYEQYF

v_gene: TRBV11-3
j_gene: TRBJ2-1
CDR3aa: CASSFSGGAYNEQFF

v_gene: TRBV19
j_gene: TRBJ1-1
CDR3aa: CASSSSTGGLLNTEAFF

v_gene: TRBV4-1
j_gene: TRBJ1-2
CDR3aa: CASSQAPRGEGYTF